This TCR beta chain derives from a study of vaccination and CD4 T cells after COVID-19. Whole-study context: Once diagnosed, patients had post-COVID samples drawn a median around 110 days later (range 35 to 161).

As concerns this clonotype: What it binds is unknown.

Time point denoted: late sampling 161 to 241 days after vaccination in a few convalescent patients. Study conclusions and caveats: Spike mono-reactivity applied to 304 of 307 vaccine-specific clones detected in convalescent patients. Median SARS-CoV-2-reactive clonotype numbers went up from around 20 to 38, but not significantly.

TCRdb ran MiXCR on the PCR reads and lists one entry per CDR3 protein. The repertoire consists of around 37,000 distinct CDR3 sequences, with 35% to 45% occurring once and the leading ten covering roughly 5%. The CDR3 is made up of 18 amino acids. The germline gives CDR1 MNHNS, CDR2 SASEGT. Trimming removed 4 bases from V and 0 bases from J, with 20 bases in between. The chain joins TRBV6-1 to TRBJ2-3; D might be TRBD2 (5 bases). The sequence came from a human donor who had recovered from COVID-19. Sequencing used CD4+ T cells from blood, obtained about 7 months after SARS-CoV-2 vaccination. CDR3 region: CASSGFGAETSSTDTQYF. The DNA of the CDR3 is TGTGCCAGCAGTGGGTTCGGAGCGGAGACCTCTAGCACAGATACGCAGTATTTT.